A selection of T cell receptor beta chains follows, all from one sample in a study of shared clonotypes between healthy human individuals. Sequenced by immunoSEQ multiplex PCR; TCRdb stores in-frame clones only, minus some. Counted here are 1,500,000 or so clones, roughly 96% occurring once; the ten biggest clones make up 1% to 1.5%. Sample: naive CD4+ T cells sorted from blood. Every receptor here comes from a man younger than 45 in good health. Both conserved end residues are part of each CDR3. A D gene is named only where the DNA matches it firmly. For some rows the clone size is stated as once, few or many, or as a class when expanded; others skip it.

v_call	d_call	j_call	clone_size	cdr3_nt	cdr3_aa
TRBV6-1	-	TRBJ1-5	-	TGTGCCAGCAGTGAAATCGAAATCCATAGCAATCAGCCCCAGCATTTT	CASSEIEIHSNQPQHF
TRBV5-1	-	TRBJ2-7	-	TGCGCCAGCAGCCCATCACAGGGATTTCAGTCCTACGAGCAGTACTTC	CASSPSQGFQSYEQYF
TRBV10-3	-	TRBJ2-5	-	TGTGCCATCCGTGGGGGGCCAAACCAAGAGACCCAGTACTTC	CAIRGGPNQETQYF
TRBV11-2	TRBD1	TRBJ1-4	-	TGTGCCAGCAGCTTAGGAAGGACAGGGGGTAGTGAAAAACTGTTTTTT	CASSLGRTGGSEKLFF
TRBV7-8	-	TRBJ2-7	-	TGTGCCAGCAGCTTAGCGCAACGGATCTACGAGCAGTACTTC	CASSLAQRIYEQYF
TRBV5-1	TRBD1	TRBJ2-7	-	TGCGCCAGCAGCTTGGGTGGGACAGGGGTCTACGAGCAGTACTTC	CASSLGGTGVYEQYF
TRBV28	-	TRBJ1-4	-	TGTGCCAGCAGTTTATATGCGGTGTTATCTGAAAAACTGTTTTTT	CASSLYAVLSEKLFF
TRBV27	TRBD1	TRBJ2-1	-	TGTGCCAGCAGTTTAGCCGACAGGGGGTTCTTTCGCTCCTACAATGAGCAGTTCTTC	CASSLADRGFFRSYNEQFF
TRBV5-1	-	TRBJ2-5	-	TGCGCCAGCAGCCATCGAGGGGAGACCCAGTACTTC	CASSHRGETQYF
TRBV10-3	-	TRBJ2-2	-	TGTGCCATCAGTGAGTCTGGCCTAGTCACCGGGGAGCTGTTTTTT	CAISESGLVTGELFF
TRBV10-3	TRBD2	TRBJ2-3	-	TGTTCCGCGGGGGGGACAGATACGCAGTATTTT	CSAGGTDTQYF
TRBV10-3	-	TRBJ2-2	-	TGTGCCATCAGCAGGGAAACAAGCGGGGAGCTGTTTTTT	CAISRETSGELFF
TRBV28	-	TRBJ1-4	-	TGTGCCAGCAGCCGGACGGAAGGGAGGAATGAAAAACTGTTTTTT	CASSRTEGRNEKLFF
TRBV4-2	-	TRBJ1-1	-	TGTGCCAGCAGCCAAGAAGGGGGGAGAACTGAAGCTTTCTTT	CASSQEGGRTEAFF
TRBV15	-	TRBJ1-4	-	TGTGCCACCAGCAGAGGGCCAGGGAGGGCAGATGAAAAACTGTTTTTT	CATSRGPGRADEKLFF
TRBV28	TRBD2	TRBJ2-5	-	TGTGCCAGCAGGAAAGCGGGAGGACTAGGGACCCAGTACTTC	CASRKAGGLGTQYF
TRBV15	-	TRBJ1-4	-	TGTGCCACCAGCAGAGTCCCTCGGGCAGAGAGTGAAAAACTGTTTTTT	CATSRVPRAESEKLFF
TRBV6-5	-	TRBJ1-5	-	TGTGCCAGCAGTTCCGGACAGCAGAGCAATCAGCCCCAGCATTTT	CASSSGQQSNQPQHF
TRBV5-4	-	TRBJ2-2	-	TGTGCCAGCAGCCTAGGGACTCCCACCGGGGAGCTGTTTTTT	CASSLGTPTGELFF
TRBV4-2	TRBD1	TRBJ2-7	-	TGTGCCAGCAGCCAAGACCCCCGGGGACAGGGGCGCGAGCAGTACTTC	CASSQDPRGQGREQYF
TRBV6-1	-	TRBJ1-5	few	TGTGCCAGCAGTTTGAATAATCAGCCCCAGCATTTT	CASSLNNQPQHF
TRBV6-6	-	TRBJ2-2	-	TGTGCCAGCAGTTACGCCGGGGAGCTGTTTTTT	CASSYAGELFF
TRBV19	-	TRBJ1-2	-	TGTGCCAGCTGGGGGGGGAATGGCTACACCTTC	CASWGGNGYTF
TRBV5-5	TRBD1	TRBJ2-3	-	TGTGCCAGCAGCCGGACAGGGGAAGGAACAGATACGCAGTATTTT	CASSRTGEGTDTQYF
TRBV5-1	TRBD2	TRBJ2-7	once	TGCGCCAGCAGCGTAGCGGGTGAACCCTACGAGCAGTACTTC	CASSVAGEPYEQYF
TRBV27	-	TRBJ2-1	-	TGTGCCAGCAGTTTGAGATTACTAGTGATGAATGAGCAGTTCTTC	CASSLRLLVMNEQFF
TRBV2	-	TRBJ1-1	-	TGTGCCAGCGGGGTTGTTGGAGCTTTCTTT	CASGVVGAFF
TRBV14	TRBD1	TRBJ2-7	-	TGTGCCAGCAGCCCCTTCGCAGGGGGAGAAGAGCAGTACTTC	CASSPFAGGEEQYF
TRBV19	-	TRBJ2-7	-	TGTGCCAGTAGTATAGCGGGACGCGAGCAGTACTTC	CASSIAGREQYF
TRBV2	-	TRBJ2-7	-	TGTGCCAGCGCCCGGGGTAGCAACGGCGAGCAGTACTTC	CASARGSNGEQYF
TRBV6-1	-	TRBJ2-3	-	TGTGCCAGCAGTGATACCTCACCGGGCCCCCGAAGAGCAGATACGCAGTATTTT	CASSDTSPGPRRADTQYF
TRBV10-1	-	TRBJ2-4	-	TGCGCCAGCAGTGAATCCCCAGCAGGAAACATTCAGTACTTC	CASSESPAGNIQYF
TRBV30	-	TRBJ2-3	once	TGTGCCTGGAGGGTAGTGGGGCCCGGCACAGATACGCAGTATTTT	CAWRVVGPGTDTQYF
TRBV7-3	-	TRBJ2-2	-	TGTGCCAGCAGCTTAACCCAAGTGGGCTGGGCACTTAACACCGGGGAGCTGTTTTTT	CASSLTQVGWALNTGELFF
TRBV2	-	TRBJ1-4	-	TGTGCCAGCAGGACGGGTGCAACTAATGAAAAACTGTTTTTT	CASRTGATNEKLFF
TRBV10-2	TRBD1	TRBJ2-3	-	TGCGCCAGCAGTGCCAGGACAGGGAGCACAGATACGCAGTATTTT	CASSARTGSTDTQYF
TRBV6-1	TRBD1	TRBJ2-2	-	TGTGCCAGCACCTTTAGGGACAGGAACACCGGGGAGCTGTTTTTT	CASTFRDRNTGELFF
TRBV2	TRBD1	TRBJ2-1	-	TGTGCCAGCAGTCTGACAGGGGGCTTTAGGGACTCCTACAATGAGCAGTTCTTC	CASSLTGGFRDSYNEQFF
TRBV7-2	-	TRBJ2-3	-	TGTGCCAGCAGCCCCCACGGGGGCCGATACACAGATACGCAGTATTTT	CASSPHGGRYTDTQYF
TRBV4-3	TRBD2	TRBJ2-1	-	TGCGCCAGCAGCCAAGATCTACCGAGCGGGGTCTACAATGAGCAGTTCTTC	CASSQDLPSGVYNEQFF
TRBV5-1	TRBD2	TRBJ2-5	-	TGCGCCAGCAGCCGCCTGACTAGCGGGCAAGAGACCCAGTACTTC	CASSRLTSGQETQYF
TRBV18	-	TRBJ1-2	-	TGTGCCAGCGCGGACGGAGCTAACTATGGCTACACCTTC	CASADGANYGYTF
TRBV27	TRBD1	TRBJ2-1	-	TGTGCCAGCAGTTTTTGGGGACAGGGGGTCCAGGAGCAGTTCTTC	CASSFWGQGVQEQFF
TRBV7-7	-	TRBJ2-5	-	TGTGCCAGCAGCTTAGGAGGAGGGAATCAAGAGACCCAGTACTTC	CASSLGGGNQETQYF
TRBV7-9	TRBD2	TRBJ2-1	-	TGTGCCAGCAGCTTCCCGGGACTAGCGGGAGGATTGTCCTACAATGAGCAGTTCTTC	CASSFPGLAGGLSYNEQFF
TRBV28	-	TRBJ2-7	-	TGTGCCAGCAGTGCCGGGGGAGAAGGGTACGAGCAGTACTTC	CASSAGGEGYEQYF
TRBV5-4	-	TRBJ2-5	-	TGTGCCAGCAGCTTGGAACAGGTCCAAGAGACCCAGTACTTC	CASSLEQVQETQYF
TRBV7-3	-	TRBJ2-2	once	TGTGCCAGCAGGGACTTGAACACCGGGGAGCTGTTTTTT	CASRDLNTGELFF
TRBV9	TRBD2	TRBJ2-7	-	TGTGCCAGCACCCCCGGACTAGCGGGGTCTGTTTACGAGCAGTACTTC	CASTPGLAGSVYEQYF
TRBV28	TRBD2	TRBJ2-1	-	TGTGCCAGCAGAAGGACTAGCGGGAGAGAGCAGTTCTTC	CASRRTSGREQFF
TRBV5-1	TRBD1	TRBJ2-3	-	TGCGCCAGCAGGACAGGACAGGGGCCCGATAGCACAGATACGCAGTATTTT	CASRTGQGPDSTDTQYF
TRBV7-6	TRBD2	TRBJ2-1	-	TGTGCCAGCAGCTCCCCCTGGGGGGAGGGCCGGAATGAGCAGTTCTTC	CASSSPWGEGRNEQFF
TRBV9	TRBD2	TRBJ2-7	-	TGTGCCAGCAGCGCGGGGGGAAGGAGGACTAGTGACTTCCACGAGCAGTACTTC	CASSAGGRRTSDFHEQYF
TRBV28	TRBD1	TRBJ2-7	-	TGTGCCAGCAGTCCTCCGGGACAGTCCTACGAGCAGTACTTC	CASSPPGQSYEQYF